This paragraph reports one T cell receptor (beta chain). The PCR ran on 60 Vbeta and 13 Jbeta primers. Clones were read by immunoSEQ multiplex PCR, and TCRdb kept only the in-frame ones, dropping some. This sample's table reports some 56,000 clones. These data belong to a study of cytomegalovirus exposure and HLA in healthy donors. The CDR3 sequence is 11 residues long. The V end lost 4 bases, the J end lost 10 bases, and 13 bases lay between the germline ends. Germline V gene sequence: CDR1 SQVTM, CDR2 ANQGSEA. The sequencing sample was made of PBMCs. The chain is built from TRBV29-1 and TRBJ1-1; D gene unclear. The sequence was obtained from a woman in her thirties in good health and CMV-seropositive. For the CDR3, the DNA is TGCAGCGTTGTTCGGGAGCCGGCAGCTTTCTTT. Translation: CSVVREPAAFF.